A selection of T cell receptor beta chains follows, all from one sample in a study of blood T cell repertoires in COVID-19. Here immunoSEQ multiplex PCR was the method, and the copy in TCRdb shows in-frame clones only, minus some. Of 200,000 to 250,000 clones listed, more than 70% are singletons. The sequencing sample was made of peripheral blood. Every receptor here comes from an older woman with acute or convalescent COVID-19. CDR3s include the opening cysteine and the closing phenylalanine or tryptophan. The D gene is left open where the match is weak. Some rows mark clone size as missing; the rest say once, few, many or name a class of expanded clone.

J: TRBJ2-1; V: TRBV5-1; D: TRBD2; size: .; CDR3: CASSSSSGRTYNEQFF; DNA: TGCGCCAGCAGTTCCTCTAGCGGGAGGACCTACAATGAGCAGTTCTTC
J: TRBJ2-7; V: TRBV3-1/TRBV3-2; D: .; size: .; CDR3: CASSQFRDSSYEQYF; DNA: TGTGCCAGCAGCCAATTTCGGGACTCCTCCTACGAGCAGTACTTC
J: TRBJ1-2; V: TRBV7-2; D: .; size: .; CDR3: CASSLDPARQSYGYTF; DNA: TGTGCCAGCAGCTTAGACCCGGCGAGACAGTCCTATGGCTACACCTTC
J: TRBJ2-7; V: TRBV3-1/TRBV3-2; D: TRBD1; size: .; CDR3: CASSPRTGRHEQYF; DNA: TGTGCCAGCAGCCCCCGGACAGGGAGACACGAGCAGTACTTC
J: TRBJ2-2; V: TRBV5-1; D: .; size: .; CDR3: CASSALQGNTGELFF; DNA: TGCGCCAGCAGCGCTCTACAGGGGAACACCGGGGAGCTGTTTTTT
J: TRBJ2-2; V: TRBV30; D: TRBD2; size: .; CDR3: CAWSVLGLAGEVTGELFF; DNA: TGTGCCTGGAGTGTACTGGGACTAGCGGGAGAAGTCACCGGGGAGCTGTTTTTT
J: TRBJ2-1; V: TRBV6-5; D: .; size: .; CDR3: CASSYFRSYNEQFF; DNA: TGTGCCAGCAGTTACTTCAGATCCTACAATGAGCAGTTCTTC
J: TRBJ2-3; V: TRBV18; D: .; size: .; CDR3: CASSPSTDTQYF; DNA: TGTGCCAGCTCCCCTAGCACAGATACGCAGTATTTT
J: TRBJ2-3; V: TRBV7-9; D: TRBD2; size: .; CDR3: CASSLLAGGTDTQYF; DNA: TGTGCCAGCAGCTTACTAGCGGGGGGAACAGATACGCAGTATTTT
J: TRBJ1-6; V: TRBV19; D: TRBD1; size: once; CDR3: CASSMGQSNSPLHF; DNA: TGTGCCAGTAGTATGGGACAGTCTAATTCACCCCTCCACTTT
J: TRBJ1-4; V: TRBV5-1; D: TRBD1; size: .; CDR3: CASSPGDRAANEKLFF; DNA: TGCGCCAGCAGCCCAGGCGACAGGGCGGCTAATGAAAAACTGTTTTTT
J: TRBJ2-3; V: TRBV6-5; D: .; size: .; CDR3: CAQQGGDDSTDTQYF; DNA: TGTGCCCAGCAAGGAGGTGATGATAGCACAGATACGCAGTATTTT
J: TRBJ1-5; V: TRBV10-3; D: .; size: .; CDR3: CAAPGERNQPQHF; DNA: TGTGCCGCCCCAGGGGAGAGGAATCAGCCCCAGCATTTT
J: TRBJ2-7; V: TRBV7-2; D: .; size: .; CDR3: CASSLGDYNEQYF; DNA: TGTGCCAGCAGCTTAGGTGACTACAACGAGCAGTACTTC
J: TRBJ1-1; V: TRBV6-5; D: .; size: .; CDR3: CASSYTTGMYTEAFF; DNA: TGTGCCAGCAGTTACACTACAGGGATGTACACTGAAGCTTTCTTT
J: TRBJ2-5; V: TRBV19; D: .; size: .; CDR3: CASKYSDSAREAQYF; DNA: TGTGCCAGTAAATACTCGGACAGCGCAAGAGAAGCCCAGTACTTC
J: TRBJ2-5; V: TRBV6-1; D: .; size: .; CDR3: CASSDPGETQYF; DNA: TGTGCCAGCAGTGACCCGGGGGAGACCCAGTACTTC
J: TRBJ2-5; V: TRBV4-2; D: .; size: .; CDR3: CASSLTQAGQETQYF; DNA: TGTGCCAGCAGCCTGACCCAGGCAGGTCAAGAGACCCAGTACTTC
J: TRBJ2-5; V: TRBV5-6; D: TRBD1; size: .; CDR3: CASSRYRGETQYF; DNA: TGTGCCAGCAGCCGCTACAGGGGAGAGACCCAGTACTTC
J: TRBJ1-4; V: TRBV24-1; D: .; size: .; CDR3: CATSDWALRTNEKLFF; DNA: TGTGCCACCAGTGATTGGGCCCTCAGAACTAATGAAAAACTGTTTTTT
J: TRBJ1-2; V: TRBV11-3; D: TRBD1; size: .; CDR3: CASSLRDRGFTYGYTF; DNA: TGTGCCAGCAGCTTAAGGGACAGGGGATTTACCTATGGCTACACCTTC
J: TRBJ1-4; V: TRBV30; D: TRBD1; size: .; CDR3: CAWSRDRGRTNEKLFF; DNA: TGTGCCTGGAGTCGGGACAGGGGGCGAACTAATGAAAAACTGTTTTTT
J: TRBJ1-5; V: TRBV18; D: TRBD1; size: .; CDR3: CASSQGAANQPQHF; DNA: TGTGCCAGCTCCCAGGGGGCTGCCAATCAGCCCCAGCATTTT
J: TRBJ2-1; V: TRBV20-1; D: .; size: .; CDR3: CSASQANNEQFF; DNA: TGCAGTGCTAGTCAGGCCAACAATGAGCAGTTCTTC
J: TRBJ2-1; V: TRBV5-1; D: TRBD2; size: .; CDR3: CASSPLRGGDNEQFF; DNA: TGCGCCAGCAGTCCCCTGAGGGGAGGGGACAATGAGCAGTTCTTC
J: TRBJ1-5; V: TRBV24-1; D: .; size: .; CDR3: CATSETGNNQPQHF; DNA: TGTGCCACCAGTGAGACAGGTAACAATCAGCCCCAGCATTTT
J: TRBJ2-7; V: TRBV24-1; D: .; size: .; CDR3: CATNRLSSYEQYF; DNA: TGTGCCACCAACAGGCTCAGCTCCTACGAGCAGTACTTC
J: TRBJ2-2; V: TRBV9; D: TRBD2; size: few; CDR3: CASSVGSGANTGELFF; DNA: TGTGCCAGCAGCGTAGGTAGCGGGGCGAACACCGGGGAGCTGTTTTTT
J: TRBJ1-1; V: TRBV5-1; D: .; size: once; CDR3: CASSLQGPNTEAFF; DNA: TGCGCCAGCAGCTTGCAGGGGCCGAACACTGAAGCTTTCTTT
J: TRBJ2-4; V: TRBV18; D: TRBD2; size: .; CDR3: CASSPFGGTKNIQYF; DNA: TGTGCCAGCTCACCATTCGGGGGGACCAAAAACATTCAGTACTTC
J: TRBJ2-5; V: TRBV7-2; D: TRBD1; size: .; CDR3: CASSYHRDRGETQYF; DNA: TGTGCCAGCAGCTATCACCGGGACAGGGGCGAGACCCAGTACTTC
J: TRBJ1-2; V: TRBV5-1; D: TRBD1; size: .; CDR3: CASSLRTGSGGYTF; DNA: TGCGCCAGCAGCTTGAGGACAGGGTCGGGAGGCTACACCTTC
J: TRBJ2-1; V: TRBV5-6; D: .; size: .; CDR3: CASSSENEDYNEQFF; DNA: TGTGCCAGCAGCTCCGAGAATGAAGACTACAATGAGCAGTTCTTC
J: TRBJ1-1; V: TRBV18; D: TRBD1; size: few; CDR3: CASSPPTGGMLNTEAFF; DNA: TGTGCCAGCTCACCACCGACAGGGGGGATGTTAAACACTGAAGCTTTCTTT
J: TRBJ1-2; V: TRBV10-2; D: TRBD1; size: .; CDR3: CASSESPDRGGYTF; DNA: TGCGCCAGCAGTGAGTCGCCGGACAGGGGTGGCTACACCTTC
J: TRBJ2-5; V: TRBV7-9; D: .; size: .; CDR3: CASSLYGDSQETQYF; DNA: TGTGCCAGCAGCTTATATGGAGACTCCCAAGAGACCCAGTACTTC
J: TRBJ2-5; V: TRBV11-2; D: TRBD2; size: .; CDR3: CASSPLAGTQETQYF; DNA: TGTGCCAGCAGCCCGTTAGCGGGGACGCAAGAGACCCAGTACTTC
J: TRBJ1-5; V: TRBV2; D: .; size: .; CDR3: CASSAIQGKSNQPQHF; DNA: TGTGCCAGCAGCGCCATACAGGGAAAGAGCAATCAGCCCCAGCATTTT
J: TRBJ1-3; V: TRBV7-8; D: .; size: .; CDR3: CASSLVTADSGNTIYF; DNA: TGTGCCAGCAGCTTAGTCACTGCCGACTCTGGAAACACCATATATTTT
J: TRBJ1-5; V: TRBV15; D: TRBD1; size: .; CDR3: CATSSGQERIGQPQHF; DNA: TGTGCCACCAGCAGTGGACAGGAGAGAATAGGGCAGCCCCAGCATTTT
J: TRBJ2-7; V: TRBV28; D: TRBD2; size: .; CDR3: CASSSRGWLAGTYEQYF; DNA: TGTGCCAGCAGTTCCAGGGGATGGCTAGCGGGAACCTACGAGCAGTACTTC
J: TRBJ2-3; V: TRBV7-9; D: TRBD1; size: once; CDR3: CASSYVTGRTDTQYF; DNA: TGTGCCAGCAGCTATGTGACAGGGAGAACAGATACGCAGTATTTT
J: TRBJ1-3; V: TRBV2; D: .; size: .; CDR3: CASSETARNTIYF; DNA: TGTGCCAGCAGCGAGACAGCTCGAAACACCATATATTTT
J: TRBJ2-7; V: TRBV2; D: TRBD2; size: .; CDR3: CASSEEFRTSGRLYEQYF; DNA: TGTGCCAGCAGTGAAGAGTTCCGGACTAGCGGGAGATTATACGAGCAGTACTTC
J: TRBJ2-3; V: TRBV4-2; D: TRBD2; size: .; CDR3: CASSQSGGGGTDTQYF; DNA: TGTGCCAGCAGCCAATCGGGGGGTGGGGGCACAGATACGCAGTATTTT
J: TRBJ1-1; V: TRBV15; D: .; size: .; CDR3: CATSRHRDTEAFF; DNA: TGTGCCACCAGCAGGCACAGGGACACTGAAGCTTTCTTT
J: TRBJ1-5; V: TRBV3-1/TRBV3-2; D: .; size: .; CDR3: CASSQGDMGTGNQPQHF; DNA: TGTGCCAGCAGCCAAGGGGACATGGGTACAGGCAATCAGCCCCAGCATTTT
J: TRBJ2-3; V: TRBV12-3/TRBV12-4; D: .; size: once; CDR3: CASSLGGGSTQYF; DNA: TGTGCCAGCAGTTTAGGTGGGGGGAGTACGCAGTATTTT
J: TRBJ1-2; V: TRBV20-1; D: .; size: .; CDR3: CSAAGGYTF; DNA: TGCAGTGCGGCAGGTGGCTACACCTTC
J: TRBJ1-5; V: TRBV6-2/TRBV6-3; D: TRBD1; size: .; CDR3: CASSTLTGERSNQPQHF; DNA: TGTGCCAGCAGTACTCTGACAGGGGAAAGGAGCAATCAGCCCCAGCATTTT
J: TRBJ1-2; V: TRBV11-2; D: .; size: .; CDR3: CASSLDLGGYGYTF; DNA: TGTGCCAGCAGCTTAGACCTGGGAGGCTATGGCTACACCTTC
J: TRBJ2-3; V: TRBV6-2/TRBV6-3; D: TRBD2; size: once; CDR3: CASSYGTSGGAGTDTQYF; DNA: TGTGCCAGCAGTTACGGCACTAGCGGGGGGGCGGGCACAGATACGCAGTATTTT
J: TRBJ2-1; V: TRBV4-1; D: TRBD1; size: .; CDR3: CASSQGGQLYNEQFF; DNA: TGCGCCAGCAGCCAAGGGGGACAGCTCTACAATGAGCAGTTCTTC
J: TRBJ2-5; V: TRBV24-1; D: TRBD2; size: .; CDR3: CATGGGGVRETQYF; DNA: TGTGCCACCGGTGGGGGAGGGGTTCGAGAGACCCAGTACTTC